This T cell receptor (beta chain) was captured by sequencing in a study of shared clonotypes between healthy human individuals (dated by TCRdb to 2018 to 2020). For context, the study as a whole: Three men and a couple of women, aged 18 to 49 years, made up the cohort. For each donor, CD4 naive and CD4 memory were each run on three plates, CD8 naive on two plates, and CD8 memory on one plate. To increase sequencing depth and limit assay-specific biases, TCR repertoire library preparation and sequencing were carried out by different laboratories using diverse techniques. Per donor, leukapheresis produced somewhere between about 0.9 and 9.5 billion PBMCs. The study deeply sequenced blood TCR repertoires of five healthy adults to estimate repertoire size and the extent of clonotype sharing between individuals. What the work shows at the level of the full study, not this receptor alone: Sampling was restricted to blood, and TCR repertoires in tissues likely differ from the TCR repertoires found in blood. Incomplete sequencing was indicated by rarefaction of sorted-subset datasets, despite the large sequencing depth. Sharing across several donors was observed for about 5% of naive CD4, less than 4% of naive CD8, roughly 2.4% of memory CD4, and around 0.44% of memory CD8 clonotypes. Pairwise subsampling led to the expectation that sequencing depth would affect the degree of clonotype sharing among donors. Larger estimated clonotype richness was generally found for naive subsets than for memory subsets. Because the study included a small number of donors, the genetic and exposure-history diversity represented was limited. Compared with non-shared clonotypes, the clonotypes found in all four sorted-subset donors had higher generation probabilities.

Using the deep immunoSEQ assay, multiplex PCR amplified TCR CDR3 regions from genomic DNA. Extracted genomic DNA from each cell subset was distributed evenly across all wells of several immunoSEQ 96-well plates, and each plate was treated as a replicate. For sorted subsets, each replicate PCR was loaded with approximately 0.2 ug genomic DNA, equivalent to 30,000 or so T cell genomes. Purified libraries were measured with a Qubit 3.0 fluorometer, size-checked on a Bioanalyzer 2100, and measured again with the KAPA Library Quantification kit. Each immunoSEQ 96-well plate was sequenced on its own single-read 150-cycle Illumina NextSeq 550 flow cell. Processing in the source paper ran as follows. Because the immunoSEQ output included only junctional sequences and no quality scores, the filtering could not be the same as the filtering used for full-length reads. To assign V/J genes and CDR3, sequences were annotated against IMGT germline references using PyIR, a Python wrapper for IgBLAST v1.9. Reads were filtered out if the reads had weak V/J assignments (E-value above 1e-6), no CDR3, stop codons, out-of-frame junctions, or ambiguous translated residues. A V3J clonotype was defined by an identical inferred V gene, J gene, and CDR3 amino acid sequence. Percentage overlap between repertoires was calculated by dividing the number of shared unique clonotypes by the size of the smaller repertoire. Three approaches were used to assess repertoire richness: RTK rarefaction, the Chao1 estimator, and Recon v2.1 estimates of unobserved clonotypes. OLGA was used to compute generation probabilities for all TCRbeta clonotypes that the gDNA method yielded from four donors. The immuneACCESS repertoire file appears here via TCRdb, limited to in-frame rearrangements. These files lack a portion of the clones; in checked studies, under half of the deficit traces to unresolved V genes, and the cause of the others is not known. Clone size and the V and J calls come from that table; the DNA yielded D and trimming. The sample yields a few million clones; more than 80% were counted once. The ten largest clones add up to around 0.4% of the sample.

A remark on this clone: What this receptor recognizes is not known. No quality values exist for individual bases; no much larger clone is one base distant.

The CDR3 covers 20 residues, taking in both the cysteine and the phenylalanine. The sequence is cut down to CDR3 DNA, 60 bases in frame from base 1. Per the germline V gene, MGHRA is the CDR1 and YSYEKL is the CDR2. For this chain, trimming is 3 bases at the V end and 0 bases at the J end, and the number of junction bases without a gene match is 12. Donors were healthy HIV-negative adults with no recently reported acute infections or vaccinations. Every donor was a Caucasian adult residing in Nashville, Tennessee, USA. CD4+ T cells were enriched by magnetic negative selection; naive cells were then positively selected on CD45RA, and the negative fraction formed the memory subset. Blood was collected by leukapheresis, and PBMCs were isolated by Ficoll-Histopaque density gradient centrifugation and then cryopreserved in liquid nitrogen vapor phase. Analytical flow cytometry was used to check the purity and quantity of every magnetically sorted T cell population. Each sorted fraction had its genomic DNA isolated and then quantified by UV absorbance on a Nanodrop 2000c.

The sequenced sample consisted of naive CD4+ T cells from PBMCs. This specimen's cell subset or site label, interpreted: CD45RA+ positively selected. In this chain, TRBV4-1 is recombined with TRBJ2-3, with 13 bases aligning to TRBD2. The origin of this receptor is a man aged 18 to 30 in good health. Some clones in this sample may be carry-over from other donors' samples. The sequenced DNA is TGCGCCAGCAGCCAGGCCGGGACTAGCGGGAACCCCCGAAGCACAGATACGCAGTATTTT. Its product reads: CASSQAGTSGNPRSTDTQYF.